This TCR beta chain comes out of a study of T cells in Graves' hyperthyroidism and ophthalmopathy. Study-wide results and caveats: Through a model of 13 V-J features, ophthalmopathy was separated from stable hyperthyroidism.

Newly diagnosed hyperthyroidism patients aged 18 to 65 years had disease lasting under 2 months. Together with thyroid ultrasound, orbital computed tomography, serum thyroxine and TRAb, clinical symptoms were used for diagnoses. The source of the PBMCs was about 10 ml of fresh peripheral blood. The CDR3 is made up of 15 amino acids. V was cut by 5 bases and J by 7 bases, with 18 bases left in between. The V gene's germline CDR1 is MNHEY and CDR2 SMNVEV (reference sequence). Amplification targeted TCR beta CDR3 regions from RNA transcripts. In the first-round RT-PCR of the TCR CDR3, the HTBI primer set was used. TCRdb used MiXCR to reprocess the multiplex PCR reads, holding one entry per CDR3 protein. Of roughly 660,000 distinct CDR3 sequences in the sample, around a sixth were seen once. The table lists this clonotype with many counts. Its antigen is still unknown.

The sequenced sample consisted of blood. The sequence derives from a man over 45 with Graves' hyperthyroidism. The chain combines TRBV27 with TRBJ2-4; D is perhaps TRBD1 or TRBD2 (5 bases each). The CDR3 is CASSQSGGYRNIQYF. In DNA, the CDR3 is TGTGCCAGCAGTCAATCTGGAGGCTACAGGAACATTCAGTACTTC.